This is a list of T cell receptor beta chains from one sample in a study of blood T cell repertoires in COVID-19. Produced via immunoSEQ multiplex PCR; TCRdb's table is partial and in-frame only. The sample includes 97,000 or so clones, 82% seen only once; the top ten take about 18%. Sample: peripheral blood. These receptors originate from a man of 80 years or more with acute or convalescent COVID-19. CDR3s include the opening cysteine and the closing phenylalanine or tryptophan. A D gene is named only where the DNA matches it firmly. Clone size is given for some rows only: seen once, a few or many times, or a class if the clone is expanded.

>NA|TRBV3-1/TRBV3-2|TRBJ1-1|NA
CASSTGVGTEAFF
TGTGCCAGCTCCACGGGAGTTGGGACTGAAGCTTTCTTT
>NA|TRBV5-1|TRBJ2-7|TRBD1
CASRAGTGAEQYF
TGCGCCAGCAGAGCCGGGACAGGGGCCGAGCAGTACTTC
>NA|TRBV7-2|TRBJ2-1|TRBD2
CASSLDGRANEQFF
TGTGCCAGCAGCTTAGACGGGAGGGCCAATGAGCAGTTCTTC
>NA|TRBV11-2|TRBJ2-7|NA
CASSLGLYEQYF
TGTGCCAGCAGCTTAGGACTTTACGAGCAGTACTTC
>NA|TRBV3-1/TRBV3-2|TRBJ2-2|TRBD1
CASSQRDRNTGELFF
TGTGCCAGCAGCCAACGGGACAGGAACACCGGGGAGCTGTTTTTT
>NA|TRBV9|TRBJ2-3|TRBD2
CASSVVSSGVVDTQYF
TGTGCCAGCAGCGTAGTATCAAGCGGGGTGGTAGATACGCAGTATTTT
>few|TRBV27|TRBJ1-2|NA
CASSLGTPRDGYTF
TGTGCCAGCAGTTTAGGGACACCACGGGACGGCTACACCTTC
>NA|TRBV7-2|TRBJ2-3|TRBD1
CASSPIGQGAGTDTQYF
TGTGCCAGCAGCCCTATTGGACAGGGGGCAGGCACAGATACGCAGTATTTT
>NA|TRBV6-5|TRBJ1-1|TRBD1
CASSHRGLGDTEAFF
TGTGCCAGCAGCCACAGGGGGCTAGGGGACACTGAAGCTTTCTTT
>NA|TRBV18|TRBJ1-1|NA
CASSPPGGRNTEAFF
TGTGCCAGCTCACCACCGGGGGGTCGGAACACTGAAGCTTTCTTT
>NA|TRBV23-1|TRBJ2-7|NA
CASSQSRTPWVYEQYF
TGCGCCAGCAGTCAATCGAGGACACCCTGGGTATACGAGCAGTACTTC
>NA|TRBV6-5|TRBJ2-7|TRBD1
CASSSTGGSYEQYF
TGTGCCAGCAGTTCGACAGGGGGCTCATACGAGCAGTACTTC
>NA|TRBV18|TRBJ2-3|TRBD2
CASSPIGRGSDTQYF
TGTGCCAGCTCACCCATCGGGAGGGGATCAGATACGCAGTATTTT
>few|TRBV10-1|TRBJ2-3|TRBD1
CASSRRDRGTDTQYF
TGCGCCAGCAGTCGCCGGGACAGGGGGACAGATACGCAGTATTTT
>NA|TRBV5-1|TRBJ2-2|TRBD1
CARGGLYTGELFF
TGCGCCAGAGGGGGCCTATACACCGGGGAGCTGTTTTTT
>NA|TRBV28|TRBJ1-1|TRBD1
CASSTTRTGWVGTEAFF
TGTGCCAGCAGCACGACTCGGACAGGGTGGGTTGGCACTGAAGCTTTCTTT
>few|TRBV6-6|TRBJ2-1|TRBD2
CASSYSAGGYNEQFF
TGTGCCAGCAGTTACTCGGCGGGGGGTTACAATGAGCAGTTCTTC
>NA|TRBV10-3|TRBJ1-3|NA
CAISSGPENTIYF
TGTGCCATCAGTTCAGGGCCCGAAAACACCATATATTTT
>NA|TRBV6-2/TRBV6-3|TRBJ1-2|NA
CASSHGQNYGYTF
TGTGCCAGCAGCCATGGACAGAACTATGGCTACACCTTC
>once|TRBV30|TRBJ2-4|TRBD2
CAWSYGGMDIQYF
TGTGCCTGGAGTTACGGGGGGATGGACATTCAGTACTTC
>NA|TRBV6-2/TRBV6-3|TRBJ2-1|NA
CASSYTGEKNEQFF
TGTGCCAGCAGTTACACGGGAGAAAAGAATGAGCAGTTCTTC
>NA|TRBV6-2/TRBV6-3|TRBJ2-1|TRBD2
CASSPSGRSGAYNEQFF
TGTGCCAGCAGCCCCTCTGGGAGAAGCGGGGCCTACAATGAGCAGTTCTTC
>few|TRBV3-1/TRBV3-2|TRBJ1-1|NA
CASSQGVSSTEAFF
TGTGCCAGCAGCCAAGGAGTGTCGAGCACTGAAGCTTTCTTT
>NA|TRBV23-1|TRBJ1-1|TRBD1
CASSRGQGSGEAFF
TGCGCCAGCAGTCGGGGACAGGGTTCAGGCGAAGCTTTCTTT
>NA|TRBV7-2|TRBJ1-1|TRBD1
CASSLRQGYTEAFF
TGTGCCAGCAGCTTACGACAGGGGTACACTGAAGCTTTCTTT
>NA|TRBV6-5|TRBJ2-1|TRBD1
CAGTTGTGKFF
TGTGCCGGCACAACCGGGACAGGGAAGTTCTTC
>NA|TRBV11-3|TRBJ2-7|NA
CASSFGQHYEQYF
TGTGCCAGCAGCTTTGGACAGCACTACGAGCAGTACTTC
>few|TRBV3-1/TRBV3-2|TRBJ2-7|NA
CASSPTGIEQYF
TGTGCCAGCAGCCCCACAGGGATCGAGCAGTACTTC
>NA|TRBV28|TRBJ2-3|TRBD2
CASKHYSGGTDTQYF
TGTGCCAGCAAACATTATAGCGGGGGTACAGATACGCAGTATTTT
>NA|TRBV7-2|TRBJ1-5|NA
CASSLVHHSNQPQHF
TGTGCCAGCAGCTTAGTACACCATAGCAATCAGCCCCAGCATTTT
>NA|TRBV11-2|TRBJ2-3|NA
CASSLQGTDTQYF
TGTGCCAGCAGCTTACAGGGCACAGATACGCAGTATTTT
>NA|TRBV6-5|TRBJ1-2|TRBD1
CASSYGASEQGYGYTF
TGTGCCAGCAGTTACGGGGCCTCGGAACAGGGGTATGGCTACACCTTC
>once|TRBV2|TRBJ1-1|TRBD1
CASSGRQGGRTEAFF
TGTGCCAGCAGCGGGAGACAGGGGGGCAGGACTGAAGCTTTCTTT
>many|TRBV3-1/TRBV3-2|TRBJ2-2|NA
CASFLSTSYTGELFF
TGTGCCAGCTTCCTAAGCACCTCATACACCGGGGAGCTGTTTTTT
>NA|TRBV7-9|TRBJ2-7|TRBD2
CASSLGPKALAGLREQYF
TGTGCCAGCAGCTTAGGACCCAAGGCCCTAGCGGGATTGAGGGAGCAGTACTTC
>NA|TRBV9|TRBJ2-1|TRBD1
CASSVDSQTGNNEQFF
TGTGCCAGCAGCGTAGACTCCCAGACAGGGAACAATGAGCAGTTCTTC
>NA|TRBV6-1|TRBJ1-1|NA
CASSDLGGARTEAFF
TGTGCCAGCAGTGACCTGGGGGGGGCGCGGACTGAAGCTTTCTTT
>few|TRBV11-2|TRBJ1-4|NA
CASSLGGAANEKLFF
TGTGCCAGCAGCTTGGGGGGGGCTGCTAATGAAAAACTGTTTTTT
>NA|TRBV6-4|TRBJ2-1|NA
CAGRTQVSPQFF
TGTGCCGGAAGGACTCAAGTATCCCCTCAGTTCTTC
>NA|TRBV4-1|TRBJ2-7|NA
CASSQDAALYEQYF
TGCGCCAGCAGCCAAGATGCGGCACTCTACGAGCAGTACTTC